This T cell receptor beta chain was identified during a study of CXCR3-negative and CXCR3-positive naive CD8 T cells. General study results and limits: Comparison of naive cells showed more hydrophobic TRB CDR3s in CXCR3-positive than in CXCR3-negative naive cells.

Notes on this clonotype: Its target is not known.

The CDR3 runs to 13 residues. Germline CDR1 is MDHEN and CDR2 is SYDVKM. All TRB cDNA libraries came from 5' RACE performed with UMI labels. TCRdb re-called the 5' RACE reads and shows each CDR3 protein once, DNA omitted. This sample's clone table lists around 150,000 distinct CDR3 sequences. Those CD8+ T cells considered naive were CD45RO-CCR7+CD27+CD95-. The chain is built from TRBV28 and TRBJ2-7. Source material: naive CXCR3+ CD8+ T cells from blood. Regarding subset: CD45RO-CCR7+CD27+CD95- naive CD8+ T cells expressing CXCR3 (TNR3+). The sequence derives from a human donor in good health. Some clones in this sample may be carry-over from other donors' samples. The chain's CDR3 is CASSLYRNYEQYF.